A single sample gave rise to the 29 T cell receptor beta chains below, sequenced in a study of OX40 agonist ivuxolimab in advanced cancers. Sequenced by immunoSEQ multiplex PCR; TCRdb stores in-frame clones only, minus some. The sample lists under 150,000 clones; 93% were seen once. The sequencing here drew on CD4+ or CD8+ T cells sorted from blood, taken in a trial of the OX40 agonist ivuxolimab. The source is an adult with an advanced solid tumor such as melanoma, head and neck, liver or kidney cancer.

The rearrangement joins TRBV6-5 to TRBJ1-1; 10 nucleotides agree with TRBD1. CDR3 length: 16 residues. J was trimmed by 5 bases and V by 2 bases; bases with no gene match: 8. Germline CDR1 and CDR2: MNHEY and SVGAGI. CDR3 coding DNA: TGTGCCAGCAGTTACGGCCTGACAGGGGGCAAGACTGAAGCTTTCTTT. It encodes CASSYGLTGGKTEAFF.

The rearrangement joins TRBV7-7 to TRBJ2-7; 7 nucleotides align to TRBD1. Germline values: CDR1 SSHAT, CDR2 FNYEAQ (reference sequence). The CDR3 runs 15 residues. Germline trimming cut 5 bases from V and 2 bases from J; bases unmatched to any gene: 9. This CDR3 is CASSPGTADAYEQYF. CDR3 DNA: TGTGCCAGCAGCCCCGGGACAGCTGATGCCTACGAGCAGTACTTC.

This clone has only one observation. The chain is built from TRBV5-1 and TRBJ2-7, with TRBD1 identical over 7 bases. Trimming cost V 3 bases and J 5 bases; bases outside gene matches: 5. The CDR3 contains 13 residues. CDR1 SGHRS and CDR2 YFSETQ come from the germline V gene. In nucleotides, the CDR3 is TGCGCCAGCAGCTCACGACAGGGCCACGAGCAGTACTTC. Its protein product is CASSSRQGHEQYF.

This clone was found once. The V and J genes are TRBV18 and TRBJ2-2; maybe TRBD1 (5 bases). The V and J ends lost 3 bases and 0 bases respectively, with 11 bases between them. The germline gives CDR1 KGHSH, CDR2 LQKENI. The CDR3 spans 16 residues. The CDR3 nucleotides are TGTGCCAGCTCACCTCAGGGAACTGCGAACACCGGGGAGCTGTTTTTT. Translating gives CASSPQGTANTGELFF.

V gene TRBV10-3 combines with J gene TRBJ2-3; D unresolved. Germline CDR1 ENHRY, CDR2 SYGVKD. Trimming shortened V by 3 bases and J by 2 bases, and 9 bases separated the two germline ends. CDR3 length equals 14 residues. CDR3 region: CAISDWPNTDTQYF. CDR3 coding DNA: TGTGCCATCAGTGATTGGCCGAACACAGATACGCAGTATTTT.

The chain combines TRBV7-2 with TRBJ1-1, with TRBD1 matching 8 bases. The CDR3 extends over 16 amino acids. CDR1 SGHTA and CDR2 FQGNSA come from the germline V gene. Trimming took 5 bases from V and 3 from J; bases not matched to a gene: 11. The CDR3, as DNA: TGTGCCAGCAGCCTAGGGACAGGTAATGTGTACACTGAAGCTTTCTTT. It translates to CASSLGTGNVYTEAFF.

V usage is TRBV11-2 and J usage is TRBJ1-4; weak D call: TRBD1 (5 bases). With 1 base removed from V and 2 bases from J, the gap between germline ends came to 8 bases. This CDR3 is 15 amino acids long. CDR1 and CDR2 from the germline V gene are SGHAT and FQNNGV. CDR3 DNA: TGTGCCAGCAGCTTAGCTTGGGGCACTAATGAAAAACTGTTTTTT. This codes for CASSLAWGTNEKLFF.

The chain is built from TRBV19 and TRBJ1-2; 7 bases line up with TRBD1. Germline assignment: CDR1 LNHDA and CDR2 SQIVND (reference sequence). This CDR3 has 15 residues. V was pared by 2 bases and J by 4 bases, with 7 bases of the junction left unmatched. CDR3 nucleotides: TGTGCCAGTAGTATAAGCGGACAGGCACCCTATGGCTACACCTTC. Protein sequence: CASSISGQAPYGYTF.

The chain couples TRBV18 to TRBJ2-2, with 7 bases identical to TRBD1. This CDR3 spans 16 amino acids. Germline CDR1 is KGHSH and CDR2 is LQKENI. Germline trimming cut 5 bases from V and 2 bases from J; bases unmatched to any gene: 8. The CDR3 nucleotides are TGTGCCAGCTCATCCCCGGGACAGTCAAACACCGGGGAGCTGTTTTTT. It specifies CASSSPGQSNTGELFF.

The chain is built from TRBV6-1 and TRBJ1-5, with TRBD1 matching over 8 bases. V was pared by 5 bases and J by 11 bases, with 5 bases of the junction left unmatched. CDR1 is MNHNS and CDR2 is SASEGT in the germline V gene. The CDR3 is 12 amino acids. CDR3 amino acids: CASSRTGRTQHF. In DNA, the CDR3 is TGTGCCAGCAGTAGGACAGGGCGTACCCAGCATTTT.

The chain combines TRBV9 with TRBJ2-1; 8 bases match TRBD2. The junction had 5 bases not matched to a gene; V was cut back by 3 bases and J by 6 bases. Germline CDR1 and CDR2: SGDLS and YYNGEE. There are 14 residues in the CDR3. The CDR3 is CASSDGGAVNEQFF. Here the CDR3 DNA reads TGTGCCAGCAGCGACGGGGGGGCCGTCAATGAGCAGTTCTTC.

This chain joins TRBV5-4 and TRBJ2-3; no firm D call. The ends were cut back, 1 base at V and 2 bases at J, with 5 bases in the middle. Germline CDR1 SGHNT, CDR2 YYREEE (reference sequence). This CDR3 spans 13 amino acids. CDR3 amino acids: CASSLIDTDTQYF. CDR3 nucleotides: TGTGCCAGCAGCTTGATAGACACAGATACGCAGTATTTT.

The CDR3 DNA follows: TGTGCCAGTAGTGTTAGGACAGGGTCGGGAGAGACCCAGTACTTC. Protein product: CASSVRTGSGETQYF. This chain uses TRBV19 with TRBJ2-5, with TRBD1 matching over 8 bases. The CDR3 spans 15 residues. After removal of 5 bases from V and 4 bases from J, the junction contained 9 bases not matched to a gene. Looked up from germline, CDR1 is LNHDA and CDR2 is SQIVND (reference sequence).

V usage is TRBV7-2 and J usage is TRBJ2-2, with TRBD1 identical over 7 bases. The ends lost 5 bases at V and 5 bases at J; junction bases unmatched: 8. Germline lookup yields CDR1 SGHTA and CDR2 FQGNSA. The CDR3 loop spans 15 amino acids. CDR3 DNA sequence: TGTGCCAGCAGCCCAAGACAGGGTTCGACCGGGGAGCTGTTTTTT. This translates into CASSPRQGSTGELFF.

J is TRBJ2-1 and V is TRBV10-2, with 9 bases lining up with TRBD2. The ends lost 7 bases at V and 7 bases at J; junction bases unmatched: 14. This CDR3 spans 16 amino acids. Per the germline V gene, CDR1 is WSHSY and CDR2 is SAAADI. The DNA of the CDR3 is TGCGCCAGCAAAGGATTTAGCGGGGGCCCGGCTAATGAGCAGTTCTTC. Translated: CASKGFSGGPANEQFF.

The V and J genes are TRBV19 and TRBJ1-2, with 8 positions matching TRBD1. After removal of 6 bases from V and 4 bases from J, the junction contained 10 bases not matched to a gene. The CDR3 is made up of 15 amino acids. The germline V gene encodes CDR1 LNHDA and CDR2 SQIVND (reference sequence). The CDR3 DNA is TGTGCCAGTAGCTACCCCAGGGGGCAGGCCTATGGCTACACCTTC. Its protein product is CASSYPRGQAYGYTF.

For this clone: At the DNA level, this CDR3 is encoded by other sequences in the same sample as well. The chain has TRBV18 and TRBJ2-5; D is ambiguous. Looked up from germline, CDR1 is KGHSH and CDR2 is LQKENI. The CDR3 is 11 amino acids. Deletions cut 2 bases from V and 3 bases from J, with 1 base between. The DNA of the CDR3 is TGTGCCAGCTCACCAGAAGAGACCCAGTACTTC. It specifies CASSPEETQYF.

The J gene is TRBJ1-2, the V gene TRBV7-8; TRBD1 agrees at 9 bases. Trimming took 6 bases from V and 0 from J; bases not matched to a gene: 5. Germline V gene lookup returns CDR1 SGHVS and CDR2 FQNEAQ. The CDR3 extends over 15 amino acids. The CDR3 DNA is TGTGCCAGCAGTGACAGGGGGGCAGCTAACTATGGCTACACCTTC. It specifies CASSDRGAANYGYTF. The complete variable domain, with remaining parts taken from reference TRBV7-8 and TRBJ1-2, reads GAGVSQSPRYKVAKRGQDVALRCDPISGHVSLFWYQQALGQGPEFLTYFQNEAQLDKSGLPSDRFFAERPEGSVSTLKIQRTQQEDSAVYLCASSDRGAANYGYTFGSGTRLTVV.

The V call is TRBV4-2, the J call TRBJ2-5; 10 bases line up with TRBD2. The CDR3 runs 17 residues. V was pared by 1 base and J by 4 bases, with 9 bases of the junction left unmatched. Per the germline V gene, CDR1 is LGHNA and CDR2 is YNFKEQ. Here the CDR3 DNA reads TGTGCCAGCAGCCAAGGGATAGCGGGGGGCCAGGGAGAGACCCAGTACTTC. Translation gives CASSQGIAGGQGETQYF.

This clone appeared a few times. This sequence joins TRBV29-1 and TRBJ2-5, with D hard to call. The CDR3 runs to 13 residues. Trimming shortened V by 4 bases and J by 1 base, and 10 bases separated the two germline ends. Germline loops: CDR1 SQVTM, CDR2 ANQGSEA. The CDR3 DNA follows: TGCAGCGTTGTCATTCCAGGCCAAGAGACCCAGTACTTC. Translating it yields CSVVIPGQETQYF.

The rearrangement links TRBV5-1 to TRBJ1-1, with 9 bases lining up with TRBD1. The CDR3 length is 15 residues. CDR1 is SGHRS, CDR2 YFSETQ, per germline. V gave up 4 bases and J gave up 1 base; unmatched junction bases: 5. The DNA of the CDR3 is TGCGCCAGCAGCGGAGGACAGGGGTCGAACACTGAAGCTTTCTTT. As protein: CASSGGQGSNTEAFF.

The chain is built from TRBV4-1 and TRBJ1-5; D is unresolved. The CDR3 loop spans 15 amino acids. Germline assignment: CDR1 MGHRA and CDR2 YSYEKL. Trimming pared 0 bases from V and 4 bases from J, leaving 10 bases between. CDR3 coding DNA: TGCGCCAGCAGCCAAGATCTTAAGTTTAATCAGCCCCAGCATTTT. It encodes CASSQDLKFNQPQHF.

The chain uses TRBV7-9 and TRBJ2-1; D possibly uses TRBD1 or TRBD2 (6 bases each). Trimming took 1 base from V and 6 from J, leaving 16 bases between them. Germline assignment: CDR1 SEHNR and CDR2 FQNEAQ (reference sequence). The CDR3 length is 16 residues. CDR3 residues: CASSLGGLQGGNEQFF. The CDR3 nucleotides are TGTGCCAGCAGCTTAGGGGGGCTCCAGGGAGGCAATGAGCAGTTCTTC.

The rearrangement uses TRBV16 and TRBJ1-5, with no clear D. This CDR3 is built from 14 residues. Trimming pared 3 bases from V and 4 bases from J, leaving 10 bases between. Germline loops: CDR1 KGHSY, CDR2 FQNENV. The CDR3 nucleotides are TGTGCCAGCAGCCAGGGCAGACGAAATCAGCCCCAGCATTTT. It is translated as CASSQGRRNQPQHF.

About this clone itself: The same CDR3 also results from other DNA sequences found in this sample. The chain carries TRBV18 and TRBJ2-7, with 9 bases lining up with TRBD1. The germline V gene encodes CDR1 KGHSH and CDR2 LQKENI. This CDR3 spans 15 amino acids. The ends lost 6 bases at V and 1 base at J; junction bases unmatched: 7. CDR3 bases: TGTGCCAGCTCCCCCCCGGGACAGGGATCCTACGAGCAGTACTTC. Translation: CASSPPGQGSYEQYF. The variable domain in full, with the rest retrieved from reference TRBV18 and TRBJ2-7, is NAGVMQNPRHLVRRRGQEARLRCSPMKGHSHVYWYRQLPEEGLKFMVYLQKENIIDESGMPKERFSAEFPKEGPSILRIQQVVRGDSAAYFCASSPPGQGSYEQYFGPGTRLTVT.

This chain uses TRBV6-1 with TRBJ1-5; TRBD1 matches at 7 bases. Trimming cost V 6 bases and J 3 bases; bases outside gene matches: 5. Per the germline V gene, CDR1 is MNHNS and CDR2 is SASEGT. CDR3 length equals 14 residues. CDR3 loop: CASRSTGFNQPQHF. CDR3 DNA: TGTGCCAGCAGATCGACAGGGTTCAATCAGCCCCAGCATTTT.

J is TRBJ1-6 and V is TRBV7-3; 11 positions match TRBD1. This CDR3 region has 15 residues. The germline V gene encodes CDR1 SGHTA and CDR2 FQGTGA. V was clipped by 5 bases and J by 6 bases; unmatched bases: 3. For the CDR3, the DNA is TGTGCCAGCAGCCCGGGACAGGGGGGTAATTCACCCCTCCACTTT. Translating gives CASSPGQGGNSPLHF. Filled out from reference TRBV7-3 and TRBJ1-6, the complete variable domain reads GAGVSQTPSNKVTEKGKYVELRCDPISGHTALYWYRQSLGQGPEFLIYFQGTGAADDSGLPNDRFFAVRPEGSVSTLKIQRTERGDSAVYLCASSPGQGGNSPLHFGNGTRLTVT.

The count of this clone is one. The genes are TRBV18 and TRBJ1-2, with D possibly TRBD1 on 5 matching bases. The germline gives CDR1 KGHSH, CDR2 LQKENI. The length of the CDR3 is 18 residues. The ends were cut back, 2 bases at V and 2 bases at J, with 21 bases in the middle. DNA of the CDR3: TGTGCCAGCTCACCAATCGGGTCAGGAGGGGATGTAAACTATGGCTACACCTTC. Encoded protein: CASSPIGSGGDVNYGYTF.

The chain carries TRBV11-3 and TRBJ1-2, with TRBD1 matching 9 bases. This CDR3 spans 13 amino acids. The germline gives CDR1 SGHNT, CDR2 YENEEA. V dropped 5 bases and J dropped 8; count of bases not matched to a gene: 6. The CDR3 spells CASSVTGGVGYTF. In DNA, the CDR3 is TGTGCCAGCAGCGTAACAGGGGGCGTAGGCTACACCTTC.